This TCR beta chain was sequenced for a study of cytomegalovirus exposure and HLA in healthy donors. In the PCR, 60 Vbeta and 13 Jbeta primers were used. Sequenced by immunoSEQ multiplex PCR; TCRdb stores in-frame clones only, minus some. The profile covers 110,000 to 150,000 clones, with approximately 83% appearing a single time and more than 4% taken by the ten largest. With 5 bases clipped from V and 5 bases from J, the junction kept 10 bases outside the gene matches. The germline CDR1 and CDR2 sequences are SGHAT and FQDESV (reference sequence). There are 16 residues in the CDR3. Study-level findings and limits: For TCR beta chains, V- and J-gene trimming was later linked to a missense DCLRE1C variant. A later analysis reportedly found fewer N-insertions in an Asian-associated ancestry cluster than the roughly 670-donor mean. A prior analysis recorded that most TCR beta V segments were productive about 87% or about 30% of the time.

With regard to this clone: The target antigen is unknown.

The material sequenced was PBMCs. This clonotype originated in a middle-aged man in good health and CMV-seropositive. The V and J genes are TRBV11-1 and TRBJ2-5, with 11 positions matching TRBD2. The CDR3 loop reads CASSDSLAGGGETQYF. The CDR3 DNA follows: TGTGCCAGCAGCGACAGCCTAGCGGGGGGTGGGGAGACCCAGTACTTC.